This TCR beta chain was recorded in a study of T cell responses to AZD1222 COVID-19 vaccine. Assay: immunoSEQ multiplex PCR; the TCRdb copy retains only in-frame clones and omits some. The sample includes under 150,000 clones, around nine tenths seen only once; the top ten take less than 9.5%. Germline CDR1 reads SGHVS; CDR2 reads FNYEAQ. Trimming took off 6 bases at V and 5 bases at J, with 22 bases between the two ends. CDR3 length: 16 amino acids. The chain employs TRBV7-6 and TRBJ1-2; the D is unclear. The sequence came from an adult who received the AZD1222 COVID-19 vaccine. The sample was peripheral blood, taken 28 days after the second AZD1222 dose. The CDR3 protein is CASSPGQPLMGYGYTF. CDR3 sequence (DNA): TGTGCCAGCAGTCCCGGTCAACCGTTAATGGGGTATGGCTACACCTTC.